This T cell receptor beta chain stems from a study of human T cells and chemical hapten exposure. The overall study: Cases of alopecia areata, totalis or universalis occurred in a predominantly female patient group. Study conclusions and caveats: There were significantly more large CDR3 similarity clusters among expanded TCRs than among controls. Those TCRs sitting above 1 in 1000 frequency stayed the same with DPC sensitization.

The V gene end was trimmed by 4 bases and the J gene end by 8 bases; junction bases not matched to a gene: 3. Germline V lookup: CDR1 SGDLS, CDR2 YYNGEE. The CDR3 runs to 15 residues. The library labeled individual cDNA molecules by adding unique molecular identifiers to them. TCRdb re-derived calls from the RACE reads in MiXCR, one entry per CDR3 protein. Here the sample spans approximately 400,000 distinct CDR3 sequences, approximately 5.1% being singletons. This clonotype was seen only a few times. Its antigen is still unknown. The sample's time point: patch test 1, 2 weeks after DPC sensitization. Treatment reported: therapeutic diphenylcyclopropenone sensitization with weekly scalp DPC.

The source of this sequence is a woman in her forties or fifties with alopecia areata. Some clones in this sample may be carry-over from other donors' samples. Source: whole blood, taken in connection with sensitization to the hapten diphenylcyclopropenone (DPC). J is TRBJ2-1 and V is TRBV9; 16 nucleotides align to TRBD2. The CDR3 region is CASSPGTSGGDEQFF. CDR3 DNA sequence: TGTGCCAGCAGCCCGGGGACTAGCGGGGGGGATGAGCAGTTCTTC.